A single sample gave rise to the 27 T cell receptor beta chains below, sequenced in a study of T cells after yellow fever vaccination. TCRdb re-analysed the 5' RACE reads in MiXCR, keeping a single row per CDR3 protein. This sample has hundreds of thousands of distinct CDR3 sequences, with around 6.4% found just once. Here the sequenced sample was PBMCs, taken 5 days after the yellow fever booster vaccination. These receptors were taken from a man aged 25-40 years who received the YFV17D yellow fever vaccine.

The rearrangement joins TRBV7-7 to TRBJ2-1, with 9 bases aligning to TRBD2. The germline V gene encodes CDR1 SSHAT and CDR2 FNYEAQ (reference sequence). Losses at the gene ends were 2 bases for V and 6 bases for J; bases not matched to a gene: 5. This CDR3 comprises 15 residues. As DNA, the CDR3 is TGTGCCAGCAGCTTAAGTACTAGCGGGCGCAATGAGCAGTTCTTC. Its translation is CASSLSTSGRNEQFF.

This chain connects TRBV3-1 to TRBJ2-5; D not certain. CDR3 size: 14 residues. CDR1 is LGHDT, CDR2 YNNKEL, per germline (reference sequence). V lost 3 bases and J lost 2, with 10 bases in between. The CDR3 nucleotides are TGTGCCAGCAGCCATAGAGCGACTCAAGAGACCCAGTACTTC. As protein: CASSHRATQETQYF.

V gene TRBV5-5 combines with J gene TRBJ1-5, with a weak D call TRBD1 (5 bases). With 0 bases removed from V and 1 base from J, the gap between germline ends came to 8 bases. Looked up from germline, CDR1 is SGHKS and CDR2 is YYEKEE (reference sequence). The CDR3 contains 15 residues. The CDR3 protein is CASSLDQGSNQPQHF. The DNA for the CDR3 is TGTGCCAGCAGCTTGGATCAGGGCAGCAATCAGCCCCAGCATTTT.

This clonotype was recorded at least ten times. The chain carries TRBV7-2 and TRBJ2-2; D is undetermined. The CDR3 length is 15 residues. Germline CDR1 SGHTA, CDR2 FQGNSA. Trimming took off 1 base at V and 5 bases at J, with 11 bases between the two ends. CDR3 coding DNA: TGTGCCAGCAGCTTAGTGGCCAGTACTACCGGGGAGCTGTTTTTT. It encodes CASSLVASTTGELFF. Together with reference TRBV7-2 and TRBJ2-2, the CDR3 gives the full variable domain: GAGVSQSPSNKVTEKGKDVELRCDPISGHTALYWYRQSLGQGLEFLIYFQGNSAPDKSGLPSDRFSAERTGGSVSTLTIQRTQQEDSAVYLCASSLVASTTGELFFGEGSRLTVL.

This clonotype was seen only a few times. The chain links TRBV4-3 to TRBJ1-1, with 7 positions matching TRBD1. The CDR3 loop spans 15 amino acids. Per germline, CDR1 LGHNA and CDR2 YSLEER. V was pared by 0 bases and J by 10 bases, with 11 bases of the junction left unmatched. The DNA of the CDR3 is TGCGCCAGCAGCCAAGAATGGCAGGGGGTCTGGGGAGCTTTCTTT. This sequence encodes CASSQEWQGVWGAFF.

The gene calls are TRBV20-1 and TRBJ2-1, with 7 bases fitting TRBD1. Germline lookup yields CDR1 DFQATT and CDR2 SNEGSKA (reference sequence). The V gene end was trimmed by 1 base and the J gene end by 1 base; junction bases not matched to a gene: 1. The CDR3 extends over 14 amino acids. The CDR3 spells CSARGGQSYNEQFF. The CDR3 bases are TGCAGTGCTAGAGGGGGACAGTCCTACAATGAGCAGTTCTTC.

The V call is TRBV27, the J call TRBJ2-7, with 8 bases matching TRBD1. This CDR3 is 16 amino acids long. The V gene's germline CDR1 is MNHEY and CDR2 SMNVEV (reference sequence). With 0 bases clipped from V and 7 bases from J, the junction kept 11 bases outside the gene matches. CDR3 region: CASSLSSSGRGREQYF. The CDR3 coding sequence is TGTGCCAGCAGTTTATCATCTTCTGGCAGGGGGCGTGAGCAGTACTTC.

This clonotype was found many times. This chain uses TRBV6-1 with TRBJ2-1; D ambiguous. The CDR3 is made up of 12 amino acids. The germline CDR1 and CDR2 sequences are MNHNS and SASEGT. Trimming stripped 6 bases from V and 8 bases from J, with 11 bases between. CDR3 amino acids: CASSALWDEQFF. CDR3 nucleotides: TGTGCCAGCAGCGCCCTGTGGGATGAGCAGTTCTTC.

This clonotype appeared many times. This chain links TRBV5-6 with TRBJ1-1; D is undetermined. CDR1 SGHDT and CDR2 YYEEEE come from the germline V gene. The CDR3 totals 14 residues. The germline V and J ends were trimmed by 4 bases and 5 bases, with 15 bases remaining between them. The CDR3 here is CASSVIGSGTEAFF. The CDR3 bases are TGTGCCAGCAGCGTGATTGGGTCGGGGACTGAAGCTTTCTTT.

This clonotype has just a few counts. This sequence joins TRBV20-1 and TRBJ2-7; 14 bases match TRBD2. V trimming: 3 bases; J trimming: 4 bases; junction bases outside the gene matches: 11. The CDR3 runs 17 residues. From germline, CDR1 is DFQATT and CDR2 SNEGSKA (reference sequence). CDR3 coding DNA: TGCAGTGCTAGGAGTTCCGGGACTAGCGGGAGAATATACGAGCAGTACTTC. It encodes CSARSSGTSGRIYEQYF.

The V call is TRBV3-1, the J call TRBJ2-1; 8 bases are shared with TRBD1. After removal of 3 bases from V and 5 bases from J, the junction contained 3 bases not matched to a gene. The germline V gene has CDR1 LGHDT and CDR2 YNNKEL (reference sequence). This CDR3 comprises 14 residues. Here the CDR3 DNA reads TGTGCCAGCAGCCAGTGGACAGGGAACAATGAGCAGTTCTTC. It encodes CASSQWTGNNEQFF.

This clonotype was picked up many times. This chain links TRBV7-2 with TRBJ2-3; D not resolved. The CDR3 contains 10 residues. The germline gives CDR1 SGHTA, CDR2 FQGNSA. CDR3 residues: CAILLDTQYF. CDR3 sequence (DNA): TGTGCTATACTATTAGATACGCAGTATTTT.

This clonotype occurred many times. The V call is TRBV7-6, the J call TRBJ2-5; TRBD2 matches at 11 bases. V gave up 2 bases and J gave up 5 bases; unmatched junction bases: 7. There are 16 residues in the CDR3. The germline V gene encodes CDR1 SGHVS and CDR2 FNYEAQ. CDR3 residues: CASSLLRLAGGETQYF. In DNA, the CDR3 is TGTGCCAGCAGCTTATTGCGGCTAGCGGGAGGTGAGACCCAGTACTTC. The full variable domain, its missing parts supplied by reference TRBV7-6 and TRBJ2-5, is GAGVSQSPRYKVTKRGQDVALRCDPISGHVSLYWYRQALGQGPEFLTYFNYEAQQDKSGLPNDRFSAERPEGSISTLTIQRTEQRDSAMYRCASSLLRLAGGETQYFGPGTRLLVL.

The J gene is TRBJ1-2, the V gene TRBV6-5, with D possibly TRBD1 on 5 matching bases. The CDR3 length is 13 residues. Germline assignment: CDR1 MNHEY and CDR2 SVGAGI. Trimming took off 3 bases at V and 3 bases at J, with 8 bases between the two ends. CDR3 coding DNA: TGTGCCAGCAGTTATACGACAGACTATGGCTACACCTTC. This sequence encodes CASSYTTDYGYTF.

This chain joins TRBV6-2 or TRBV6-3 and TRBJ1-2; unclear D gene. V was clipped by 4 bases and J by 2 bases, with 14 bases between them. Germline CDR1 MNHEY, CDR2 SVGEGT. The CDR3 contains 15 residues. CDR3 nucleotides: TGTGCCAGCAGTTTGATACAGAGCGCCAACTATGGCTACACCTTC. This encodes CASSLIQSANYGYTF.

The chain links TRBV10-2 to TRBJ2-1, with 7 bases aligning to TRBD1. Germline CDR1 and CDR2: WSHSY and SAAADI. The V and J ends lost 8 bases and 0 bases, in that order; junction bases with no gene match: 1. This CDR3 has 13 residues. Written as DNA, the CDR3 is TGCGCCAGCGGACAGGCCTCCTACAATGAGCAGTTCTTC. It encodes CASGQASYNEQFF.

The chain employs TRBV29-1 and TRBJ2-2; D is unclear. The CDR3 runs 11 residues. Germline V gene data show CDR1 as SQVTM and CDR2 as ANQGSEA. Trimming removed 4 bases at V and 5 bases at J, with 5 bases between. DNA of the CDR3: TGCAGCGTTGCGAGGACCGGGGAGCTGTTTTTT. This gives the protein CSVARTGELFF.

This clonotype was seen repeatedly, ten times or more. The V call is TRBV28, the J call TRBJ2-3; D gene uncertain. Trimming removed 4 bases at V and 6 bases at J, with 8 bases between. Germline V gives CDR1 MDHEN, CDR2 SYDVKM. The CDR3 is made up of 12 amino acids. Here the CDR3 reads CASSSLRDTQYF. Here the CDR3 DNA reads TGTGCCAGCAGTTCCCTGAGGGATACGCAGTATTTT.

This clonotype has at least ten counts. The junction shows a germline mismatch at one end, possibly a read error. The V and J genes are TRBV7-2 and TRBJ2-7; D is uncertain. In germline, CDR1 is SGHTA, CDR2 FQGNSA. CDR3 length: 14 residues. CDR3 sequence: CASSLQTASPRSDF. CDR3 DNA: TGTGCCAGCAGCTTACAGACGGCTTCCCCCCGGTCGGACTTC.

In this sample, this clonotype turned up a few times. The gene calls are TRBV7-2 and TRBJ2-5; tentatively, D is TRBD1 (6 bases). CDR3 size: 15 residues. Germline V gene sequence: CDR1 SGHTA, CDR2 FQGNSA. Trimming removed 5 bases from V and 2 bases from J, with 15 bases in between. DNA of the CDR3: TGTGCCAGCAGCCTAAACAGGGAGCGGCAAGAGACCCAGTACTTC. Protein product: CASSLNRERQETQYF.

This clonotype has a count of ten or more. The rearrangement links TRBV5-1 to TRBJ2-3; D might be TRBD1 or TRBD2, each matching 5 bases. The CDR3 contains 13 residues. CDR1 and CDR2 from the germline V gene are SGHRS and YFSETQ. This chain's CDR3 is CPGRPPSTDTQYF. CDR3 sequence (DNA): TGCCCGGGGCGGCCCCCGAGCACAGATACGCAGTATTTT. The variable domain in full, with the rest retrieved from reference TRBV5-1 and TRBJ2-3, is KAGVTQTPRYLIKTRGQQVTLSCSPISGHRSVSWYQQTPGQGLQFLFEYFSETQRNKGNFPGRFSGRQFSNSRSEMNVSTLELGDSALYLCPGRPPSTDTQYFGPGTRLTVL.

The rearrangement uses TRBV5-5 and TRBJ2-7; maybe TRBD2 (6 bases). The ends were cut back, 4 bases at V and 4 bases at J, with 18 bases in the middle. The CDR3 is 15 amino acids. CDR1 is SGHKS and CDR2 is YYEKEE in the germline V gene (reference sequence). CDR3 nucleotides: TGTGCCAGCAGCCACCCAGCGGGCATGGGGTACGAGCAGTACTTC. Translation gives CASSHPAGMGYEQYF.

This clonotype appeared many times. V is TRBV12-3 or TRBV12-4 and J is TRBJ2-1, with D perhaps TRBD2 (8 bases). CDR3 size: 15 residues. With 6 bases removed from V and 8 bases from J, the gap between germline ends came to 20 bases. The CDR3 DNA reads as TGTGCCAGCAGGCAGACTAGCGTCGACAGGGATGAGCAGTTCTTC. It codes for CASRQTSVDRDEQFF.

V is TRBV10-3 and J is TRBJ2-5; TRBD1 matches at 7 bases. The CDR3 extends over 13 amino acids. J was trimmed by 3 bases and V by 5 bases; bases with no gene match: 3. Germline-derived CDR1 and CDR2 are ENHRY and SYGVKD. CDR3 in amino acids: CAISSGTEETQYF. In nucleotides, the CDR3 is TGTGCCATCAGTTCCGGGACAGAAGAGACCCAGTACTTC.

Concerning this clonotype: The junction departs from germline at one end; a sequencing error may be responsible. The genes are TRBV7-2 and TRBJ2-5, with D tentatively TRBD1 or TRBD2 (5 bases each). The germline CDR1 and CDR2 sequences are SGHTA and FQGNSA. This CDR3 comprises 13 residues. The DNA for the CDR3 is TGCGCCAGCAGCTTACAGACGAGGGGGACCCAGTACTTC. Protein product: CASSLQTRGTQYF.

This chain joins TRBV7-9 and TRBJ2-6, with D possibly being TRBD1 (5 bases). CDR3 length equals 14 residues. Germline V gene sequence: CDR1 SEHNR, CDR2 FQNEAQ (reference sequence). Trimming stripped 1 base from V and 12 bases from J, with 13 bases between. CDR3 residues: CASSLGGAPSVLTF. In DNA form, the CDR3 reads TGTGCCAGCAGCTTAGGTGGGGCTCCCAGCGTCCTGACTTTC.

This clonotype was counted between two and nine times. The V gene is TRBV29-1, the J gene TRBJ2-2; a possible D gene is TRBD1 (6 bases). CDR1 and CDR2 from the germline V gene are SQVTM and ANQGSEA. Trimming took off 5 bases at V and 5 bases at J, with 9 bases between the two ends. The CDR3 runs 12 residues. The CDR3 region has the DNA TGCAGCGTTCTTCAGGGGACCGGGGAGCTGTTTTTT. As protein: CSVLQGTGELFF.